The clone carrying this TCR beta chain was seen more than once but under ten times. Its antigen is currently unknown. The trim removed 2 bases at V and 4 bases at J, leaving 5 bases unmatched. This CDR3 is built from 17 residues. CDR1 is MGHRA and CDR2 is YSYEKL in the germline V gene. It was RNA transcripts that yielded the amplified TCR beta CDR3 regions. Primed by the HTBI set, a first-round RT-PCR was run on the TCR CDR3. TCRdb reanalysed the multiplex PCR reads using MiXCR and keeps one entry per CDR3 protein. The sample records 650,000 to 700,000 distinct CDR3 sequences, 17% being singletons. These data are taken from a study of T cells in Graves' hyperthyroidism and ophthalmopathy. Findings of the study overall: The majority of expanded thyroid clonotypes above 0.001 also appeared in blood.

Sequencing used blood. This receptor was identified in a man in his fifties with Graves' hyperthyroidism. This rearrangement joins TRBV4-1 to TRBJ2-1; TRBD2 matches at 13 bases. CDR3 amino acids: CASSQTLLAGGYNEQFF. CDR3 bases: TGCGCCAGCAGCCAAACTCTACTAGCGGGGGGGTACAATGAGCAGTTCTTC.